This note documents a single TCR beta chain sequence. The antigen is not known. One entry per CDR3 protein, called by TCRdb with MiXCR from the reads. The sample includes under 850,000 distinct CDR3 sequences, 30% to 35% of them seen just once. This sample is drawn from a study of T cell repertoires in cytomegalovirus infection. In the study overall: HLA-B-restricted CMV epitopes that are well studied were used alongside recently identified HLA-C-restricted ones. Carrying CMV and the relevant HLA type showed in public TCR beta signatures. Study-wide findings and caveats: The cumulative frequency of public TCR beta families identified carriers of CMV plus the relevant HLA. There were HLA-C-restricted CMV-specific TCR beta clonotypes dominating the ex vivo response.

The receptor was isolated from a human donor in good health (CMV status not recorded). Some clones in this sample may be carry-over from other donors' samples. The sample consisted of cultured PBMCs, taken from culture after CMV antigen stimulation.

CDR3 sequence reads: CASSPPGRREQYF. In DNA, the CDR3 is TGTGCCAGCAGTCCTCCGGGCAGGCGTGAGCAGTACTTC. J is TRBJ2-7 and V is TRBV6-5, with D hard to call. The CDR3 has 13 residues. Germline V lookup: CDR1 MNHEY, CDR2 SVGAGI. V was trimmed by 5 bases and J by 7 bases, leaving 15 bases between them.